The present entry profiles one T cell receptor (beta chain) with its context. The entry originates in a study of monozygotic twins with inflammatory bowel disease. This CDR3 spans 15 amino acids. Germline V gene sequence: CDR1 SGHTA, CDR2 FQGNSA. From the 5' RACE reads, TCRdb lists one entry per CDR3 protein and no DNA. The table lists approximately 420,000 distinct CDR3 sequences. V gene TRBV7-2 combines with J gene TRBJ1-5. The TCR comes from a human donor with ulcerative colitis or Crohn's disease, or a healthy co-twin of an affected twin (not recorded which). Specimen: blood. CDR3 sequence reads: CASSFQSDSNQPQHF.